This T cell receptor (beta chain) appears in the sequencing data of a study of post-analysis software for immune sequencing data. Study at large: As for disease course, relapsing-remitting, secondary progressive and progressive-relapsing multiple sclerosis were all included. General study results and limits: Among multiple sclerosis patients, normalized Chao1 diversity was significantly below that of controls. F measure clustering grouped samples strongly by preparation batch. Elevated frequency relative to controls characterized several TRBV segments in patients, TRBV5-6, TRBV5-1 and TRBV20-1 among them.

This CDR3 spans 14 amino acids. Germline lookup yields CDR1 DFQATT and CDR2 SNEGSKA (reference sequence). A word on this clonotype: What it binds is unknown.

Carried by the TCR beta cDNA libraries were unique molecular identifiers. Roughly 500,000 cDNA molecules were obtained per 1 to 10 million input T cells. In TCRdb, the PCR reads were re-called with MiXCR into one record per CDR3 protein. The sample yields 650,000 to 850,000 distinct CDR3 sequences, around 50% seen once. The receptor was derived from a girl between 5 and 17 years old with multiple sclerosis. This chain joins TRBV20-1 and TRBJ2-5; possible D gene TRBD2, 7 bases. Judging by the DNA end, TRBJ2-7 fits better; the J call may be wrong. The sequencing sample was made of blood. The CDR3 sequence: CSARRGGSAYEQYF. CDR3 DNA: TGCAGTGCTAGAAGGGGGGGTTCAGCCTACGAGCAGTACTTC.